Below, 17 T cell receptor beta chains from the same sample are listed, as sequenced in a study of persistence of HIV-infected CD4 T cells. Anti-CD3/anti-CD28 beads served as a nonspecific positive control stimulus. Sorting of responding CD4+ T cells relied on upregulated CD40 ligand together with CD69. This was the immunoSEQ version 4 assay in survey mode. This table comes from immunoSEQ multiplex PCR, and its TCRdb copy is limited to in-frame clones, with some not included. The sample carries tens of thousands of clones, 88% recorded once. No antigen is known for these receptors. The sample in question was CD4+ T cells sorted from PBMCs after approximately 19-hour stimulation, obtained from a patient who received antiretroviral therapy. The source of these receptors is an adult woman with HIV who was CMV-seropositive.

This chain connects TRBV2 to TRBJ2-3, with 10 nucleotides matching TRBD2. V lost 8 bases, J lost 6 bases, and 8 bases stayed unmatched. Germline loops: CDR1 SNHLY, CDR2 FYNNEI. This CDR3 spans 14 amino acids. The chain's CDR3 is CASEEAGGRDTQYF. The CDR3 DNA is TGTGCCAGCGAAGAAGCGGGGGGGCGTGATACGCAGTATTTT.

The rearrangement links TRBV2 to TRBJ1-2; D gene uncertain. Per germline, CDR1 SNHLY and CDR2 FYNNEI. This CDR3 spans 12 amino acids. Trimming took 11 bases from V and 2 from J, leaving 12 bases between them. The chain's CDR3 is CAGAGQNYGYTF. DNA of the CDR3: TGTGCCGGCGCCGGGCAAAACTATGGCTACACCTTC.

The DNA for the CDR3 is TGTGCCAGCAAGGAGGATACGCAGTATTTT. It yields the protein CASKEDTQYF. This chain links TRBV2 with TRBJ2-3; no firm D call. Trimming left V 7 bases short and J 6 bases short, with 5 bases between. This CDR3 spans 10 amino acids. Germline assignment: CDR1 SNHLY and CDR2 FYNNEI.

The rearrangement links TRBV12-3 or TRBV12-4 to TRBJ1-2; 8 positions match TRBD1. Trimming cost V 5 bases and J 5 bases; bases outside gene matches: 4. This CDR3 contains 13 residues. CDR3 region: CASSDRGGYGYTF. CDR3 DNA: TGTGCCAGCAGTGACAGGGGAGGGTATGGCTACACCTTC.

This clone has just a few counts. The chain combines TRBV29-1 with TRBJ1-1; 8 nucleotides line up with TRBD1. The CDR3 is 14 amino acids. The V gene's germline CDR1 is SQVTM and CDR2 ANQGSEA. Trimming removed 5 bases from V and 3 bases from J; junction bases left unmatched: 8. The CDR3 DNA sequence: TGCAGCGTTTGCCAGACAGGGGCTGACACTGAAGCTTTCTTT. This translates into CSVCQTGADTEAFF.

The CDR3 coding sequence is TGTGCCAGCAGTTCCTTGTATGGCTACACCTTC. It specifies CASSSLYGYTF. The V and J genes are TRBV5-6 and TRBJ1-2, with D unclear. The CDR3 totals 11 residues. Per germline, CDR1 SGHDT and CDR2 YYEEEE. V was shortened by 5 bases and J by 5 bases, with 7 bases between the two germline ends.

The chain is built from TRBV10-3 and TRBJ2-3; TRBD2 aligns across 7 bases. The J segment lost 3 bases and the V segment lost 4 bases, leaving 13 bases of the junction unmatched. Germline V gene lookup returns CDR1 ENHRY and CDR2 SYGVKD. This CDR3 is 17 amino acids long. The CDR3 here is CAISGSSGFLGTDTQYF. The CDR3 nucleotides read TGTGCCATCAGTGGTAGTAGCGGGTTCCTTGGGACAGATACGCAGTATTTT.

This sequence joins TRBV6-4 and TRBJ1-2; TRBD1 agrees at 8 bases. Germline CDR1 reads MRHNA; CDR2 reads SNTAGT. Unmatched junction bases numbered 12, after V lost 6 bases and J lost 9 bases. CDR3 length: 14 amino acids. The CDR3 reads CASSADRTGNRYTF. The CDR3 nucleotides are TGTGCCAGCAGCGCTGACCGGACAGGGAATCGCTACACCTTC.

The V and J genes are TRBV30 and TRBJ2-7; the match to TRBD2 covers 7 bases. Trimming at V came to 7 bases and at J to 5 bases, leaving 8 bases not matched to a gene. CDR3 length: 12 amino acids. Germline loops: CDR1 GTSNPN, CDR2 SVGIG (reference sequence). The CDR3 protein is CASRGGDHEQYF. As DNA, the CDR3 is TGTGCCTCTAGGGGAGGGGATCACGAGCAGTACTTC. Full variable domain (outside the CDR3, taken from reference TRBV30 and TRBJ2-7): SQTIHQWPATLVQPVGSPLSLECTVEGTSNPNLYWYRQAAGRGLQLLFYSVGIGQISSEVPQNLSASRPQDRQFILSSKKLLLSDSGFYLCASRGGDHEQYFGPGTRLTVT.

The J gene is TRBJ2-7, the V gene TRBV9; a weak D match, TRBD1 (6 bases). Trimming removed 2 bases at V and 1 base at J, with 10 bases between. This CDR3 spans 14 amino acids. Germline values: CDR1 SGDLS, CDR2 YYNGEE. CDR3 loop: CASSVTQGSYEQYF. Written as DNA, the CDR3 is TGTGCCAGCAGCGTTACTCAGGGGTCCTACGAGCAGTACTTC.

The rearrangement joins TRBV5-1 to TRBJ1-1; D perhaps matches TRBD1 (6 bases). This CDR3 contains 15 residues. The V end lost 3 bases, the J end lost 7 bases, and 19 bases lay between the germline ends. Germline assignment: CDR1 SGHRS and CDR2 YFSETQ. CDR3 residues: CASSWGVGGVSEAFF. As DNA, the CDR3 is TGCGCCAGCAGCTGGGGGGTCGGGGGCGTTAGTGAAGCTTTCTTT.

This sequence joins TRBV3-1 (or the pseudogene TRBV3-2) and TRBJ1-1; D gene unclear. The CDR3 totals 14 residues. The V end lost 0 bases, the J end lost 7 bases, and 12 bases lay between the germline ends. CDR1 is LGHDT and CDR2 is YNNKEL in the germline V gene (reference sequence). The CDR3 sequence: CASSQDLVGGEAFF. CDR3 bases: TGTGCCAGCAGCCAAGATTTAGTAGGAGGTGAAGCTTTCTTT.

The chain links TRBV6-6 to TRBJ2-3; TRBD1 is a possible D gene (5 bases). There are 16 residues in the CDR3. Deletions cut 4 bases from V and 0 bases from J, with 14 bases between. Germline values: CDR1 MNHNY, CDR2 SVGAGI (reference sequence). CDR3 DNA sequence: TGTGCCAGCAGTTCTAACTCAGGGTTTAGCACAGATACGCAGTATTTT. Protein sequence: CASSSNSGFSTDTQYF.

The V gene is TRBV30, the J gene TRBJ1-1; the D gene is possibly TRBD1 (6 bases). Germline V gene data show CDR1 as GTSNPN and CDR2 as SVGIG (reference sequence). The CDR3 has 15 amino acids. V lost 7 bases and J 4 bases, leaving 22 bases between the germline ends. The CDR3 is CASSTRGHSTTEAFF. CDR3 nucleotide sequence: TGTGCCTCCTCTACTCGGGGACACAGCACCACTGAAGCTTTCTTT.

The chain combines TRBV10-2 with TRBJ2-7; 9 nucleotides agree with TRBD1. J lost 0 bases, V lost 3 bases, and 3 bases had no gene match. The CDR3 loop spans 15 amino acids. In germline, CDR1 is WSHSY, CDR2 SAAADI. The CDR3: CASSDGQGLSYEQYF. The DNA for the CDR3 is TGCGCCAGCAGTGATGGACAGGGGCTCTCCTACGAGCAGTACTTC.

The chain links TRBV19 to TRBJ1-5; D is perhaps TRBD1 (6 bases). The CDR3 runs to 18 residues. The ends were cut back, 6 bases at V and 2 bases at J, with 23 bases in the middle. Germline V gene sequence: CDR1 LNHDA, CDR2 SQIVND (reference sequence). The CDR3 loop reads CASRVRLRGKGGNQPQHF. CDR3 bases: TGTGCCAGTAGGGTACGGCTGCGGGGGAAGGGGGGCAATCAGCCCCAGCATTTT.

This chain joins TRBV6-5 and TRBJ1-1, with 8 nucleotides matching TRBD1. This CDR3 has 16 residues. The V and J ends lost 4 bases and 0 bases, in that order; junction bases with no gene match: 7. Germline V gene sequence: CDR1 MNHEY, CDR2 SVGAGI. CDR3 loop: CASSSGTGLLNTEAFF. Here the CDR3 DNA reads TGTGCCAGCAGTTCCGGGACAGGTCTGTTGAACACTGAAGCTTTCTTT.